The 22 T cell receptor beta chains below come from one sample, sequenced in a study of T cell repertoires in cytomegalovirus infection. TCRdb reanalysed the reads using MiXCR and keeps one entry per CDR3 protein. The sample consists of about 360,000 distinct CDR3 sequences, 15% to 20% of them appearing once. Sequencing input: PBMCs. These receptors were taken from a human donor in good health (CMV status not recorded). Some clones in this sample may be carry-over from other donors' samples.

The chain has TRBV5-1 and TRBJ1-4; D unresolved. The germline V gene encodes CDR1 SGHRS and CDR2 YFSETQ. There are 12 residues in the CDR3. The ends were cut back, 4 bases at V and 6 bases at J, with 7 bases in the middle. Here the CDR3 reads CASSPDDEKLFF. DNA for the CDR3: TGCGCCAGCAGCCCCGATGATGAAAAACTGTTTTTT.

This clonotype occurred a few times. Here the CDR3 reads CASKPEVVAGTQYF. In DNA, the CDR3 is TGTGCCAGCAAACCGGAGGTAGTAGCTGGGACCCAGTACTTC. The chain employs TRBV2 and TRBJ2-5; weak D call: TRBD2 (5 bases). Per the germline V gene, CDR1 is SNHLY and CDR2 is FYNNEI. The CDR3 is made up of 14 amino acids. V lost 7 bases and J lost 7, with 19 bases in between.

This clonotype was picked up a small number of times. This chain links TRBV2 with TRBJ1-1, with no clear D. Germline CDR1 and CDR2: SNHLY and FYNNEI. Trimming pared 3 bases from V and 2 bases from J, leaving 10 bases between. This CDR3 spans 14 amino acids. CDR3 in amino acids: CASSDATRNTEAFF. DNA for the CDR3: TGTGCCAGCAGTGATGCCACCAGAAACACTGAAGCTTTCTTT.

V is TRBV12-3 or TRBV12-4 and J is TRBJ2-3, with TRBD2 as a possible D gene (5 bases). V was shortened by 1 base and J by 5 bases, with 10 bases between the two germline ends. The CDR3 spans 14 residues. The CDR3 sequence is CASSLGTAGDTQYF. The CDR3 coding sequence is TGTGCCAGCAGTTTAGGGACCGCGGGAGATACGCAGTATTTT.

This clonotype was detected once. The chain has TRBV20-1 and TRBJ2-1; 13 bases fit TRBD2. J gave up 4 bases and V 5 bases, and 2 bases lay outside the gene matches. The CDR3 is made up of 14 amino acids. CDR1 is DFQATT, CDR2 SNEGSKA, per germline (reference sequence). CDR3 bases: TGCAGTGCTTCGACTAGCGGGGGGTACAATGAGCAGTTCTTC. It specifies CSASTSGGYNEQFF.

The chain employs TRBV4-1 and TRBJ1-6; tentative D call: TRBD1 (5 bases). This CDR3 is built from 14 residues. The V gene lost 1 base and the J gene lost 9 bases, with 10 bases spanning the gap. Germline V gene lookup returns CDR1 MGHRA and CDR2 YSYEKL. CDR3 protein: CASSQVGAGSPLHF. CDR3 bases: TGCGCCAGCAGCCAAGTCGGGGCTGGTTCACCCCTCCACTTT.

V gene TRBV15 combines with J gene TRBJ2-7; no clear D gene. V lost 4 bases, J lost 7 bases, and 11 bases lay in between. The germline CDR1 and CDR2 sequences are LNHNV and YYDKDF (reference sequence). The length of the CDR3 is 12 residues. This chain's CDR3 is CATSTASGEQYF. As DNA, the CDR3 is TGTGCCACCAGCACTGCTTCTGGAGAGCAGTACTTC.

This clonotype was seen many times. V and J are TRBV7-2 and TRBJ2-7, with D unresolved. Looked up from germline, CDR1 is SGHTA and CDR2 is FQGNSA. The CDR3 is 14 amino acids. Trimming shortened V by 5 bases and J by 3 bases, and 14 bases separated the two germline ends. The CDR3 sequence: CASSPTTWGYEQYF. Here the CDR3 DNA reads TGTGCCAGCAGCCCGACGACATGGGGCTACGAGCAGTACTTC.

This clonotype has ten or more counts. The CDR3, as DNA: TGTGCCAGCCGAAGGGGAAGGAGTAGCGGGGGAGGAAATGAGCAGTTCTTC. It specifies CASRRGRSSGGGNEQFF. The chain recombines TRBV7-8 with TRBJ2-1, with 9 bases fitting TRBD2. Germline-derived CDR1 and CDR2 are SGHVS and FQNEAQ. The J segment lost 7 bases and the V segment lost 8 bases, leaving 18 bases of the junction unmatched. This CDR3 has 17 amino acids.

This clonotype was picked up many times. This sequence joins TRBV7-8 and TRBJ1-1, with D perhaps matching TRBD1 (5 bases). The ends were cut back, 2 bases at V and 4 bases at J, with 11 bases in the middle. The CDR3 has 14 residues. Germline lookup yields CDR1 SGHVS and CDR2 FQNEAQ. The CDR3 nucleotides read TGTGCCAGCAGCTTAAGCTTAGGGACCACTGAAGCTTTCTTT. It codes for CASSLSLGTTEAFF.

This clonotype was seen many times. J is TRBJ2-3 and V is TRBV12-3 or TRBV12-4; D may be TRBD1 (6 bases). The CDR3 loop spans 13 amino acids. V was clipped by 8 bases and J by 0 bases, with 9 bases between them. CDR3 residues: CASSTGSTDTQYF. CDR3 nucleotides: TGTGCCAGCTCTACAGGGAGCACAGATACGCAGTATTTT.

In this sample, this clonotype turned up a few times. The chain couples TRBV2 to TRBJ1-5, with D perhaps matching TRBD1 (5 bases). Germline values: CDR1 SNHLY, CDR2 FYNNEI. Trimming pared 3 bases from V and 5 bases from J, leaving 14 bases between. CDR3 length equals 15 residues. CDR3 in amino acids: CASSEQGWGDQPQHF. CDR3 bases: TGTGCCAGCAGTGAGCAGGGTTGGGGCGATCAGCCCCAGCATTTT.

This clonotype was seen ten or more times. The V call is TRBV7-8, the J call TRBJ2-1, with 8 bases matching TRBD2. With 3 bases clipped from V and 10 bases from J, the junction kept 11 bases outside the gene matches. CDR1 and CDR2 (germline): SGHVS, FQNEAQ. CDR3 length: 15 amino acids. The CDR3 spells CASSFPSAGDPEQFF. The CDR3 DNA reads TGTGCCAGCAGCTTCCCTTCAGCGGGAGACCCCGAGCAGTTCTTC.

In its sample, this clonotype was seen a few times. The chain carries TRBV3-1 and TRBJ2-1, with D perhaps matching TRBD2 (5 bases). Germline assignment: CDR1 LGHDT and CDR2 YNNKEL (reference sequence). V was clipped by 2 bases and J by 7 bases, with 9 bases between them. There are 13 residues in the CDR3. The CDR3 nucleotides read TGTGCCAGCAGCCAAACGAGGGAAAATGAGCAGTTCTTC. This encodes CASSQTRENEQFF.

This clonotype was recorded at least ten times. This sequence joins TRBV7-2 and TRBJ2-7; D is ambiguous. The CDR3 length is 13 residues. Trimming pared 5 bases from V and 7 bases from J, leaving 15 bases between. Germline loops: CDR1 SGHTA, CDR2 FQGNSA. The CDR3 loop is CASSLFRAWEQYF. CDR3 DNA: TGTGCCAGCAGCCTGTTTAGGGCGTGGGAGCAGTACTTC.

For the CDR3, the DNA is TGTGCCAGCAGTCGAGACTACCGAAGCTTGGAGACCCAGTACTTC. The encoded protein is CASSRDYRSLETQYF. V gene TRBV6-8 combines with J gene TRBJ2-5, with D perhaps matching TRBD2 (5 bases). The V end lost 5 bases, the J end lost 5 bases, and 18 bases lay between the germline ends. From germline, CDR1 is MNHGY and CDR2 SAAAGT. The CDR3 runs 15 residues.

This clonotype was found many times. For the CDR3, the DNA is TGTGCCAGCAGCTTTGGGGACTTGGGGGATACGCAGTATTTT. It yields the protein CASSFGDLGDTQYF. This chain connects TRBV7-2 to TRBJ2-3; the D gene is possibly TRBD2 (6 bases). V dropped 3 bases and J dropped 6 bases, with 13 bases sitting between them. Per germline, CDR1 SGHTA and CDR2 FQGNSA. The CDR3 is 14 amino acids.

V is TRBV4-1 and J is TRBJ2-5; D possibly matches TRBD1 or TRBD2 (6 bases each). Germline CDR1 is MGHRA and CDR2 is YSYEKL. The germline V and J ends were trimmed by 4 bases and 2 bases, with 20 bases remaining between them. There are 17 residues in the CDR3. Here the CDR3 reads CASSPRPSRGPQETQYF. In DNA, the CDR3 is TGCGCCAGCAGCCCAAGGCCCTCCCGGGGGCCTCAAGAGACCCAGTACTTC.

The chain employs TRBV6-2 or TRBV6-3 and TRBJ2-1; the match to TRBD2 covers 10 bases. The germline CDR1 and CDR2 sequences are MNHEY and SVGEGT. V lost 8 bases to trimming and J lost 4 bases; unmatched junction nucleotides: 5. The CDR3 is 14 residues long. CDR3 residues: CASLAGGPYNEQFF. In DNA form, the CDR3 reads TGTGCCAGCTTAGCGGGAGGCCCATACAATGAGCAGTTCTTC.

There are a few counts of this clonotype. This sequence joins TRBV7-8 and TRBJ2-7; 8 bases fit TRBD2. The V gene end was trimmed by 7 bases and the J gene end by 0 bases; junction bases not matched to a gene: 5. CDR3 length equals 14 residues. The germline CDR1 and CDR2 sequences are SGHVS and FQNEAQ. The CDR3 loop is CASTTGGTSYEQYF. The CDR3 DNA reads as TGTGCCAGCACCACGGGGGGGACCTCCTACGAGCAGTACTTC.

This clonotype was counted a few times. This chain joins TRBV20-1 and TRBJ2-7, with D unclear. CDR3 length: 13 amino acids. Germline loops: CDR1 DFQATT, CDR2 SNEGSKA (reference sequence). V was cut by 0 bases and J by 3 bases, with 9 bases left in between. The CDR3 DNA follows: TGCAGTGCTAGAGAACAGACCCACTACGAGCAGTACTTC. Translating gives CSAREQTHYEQYF.

V is TRBV4-1 and J is TRBJ2-7; TRBD2 matches 11 bases. V gave up 6 bases and J gave up 3 bases; unmatched junction bases: 7. The CDR3 extends over 15 amino acids. The germline gives CDR1 MGHRA, CDR2 YSYEKL. This CDR3 reads CASRRTSGSRYEQYF. The CDR3 nucleotides read TGCGCCAGCAGACGCACTAGCGGGAGTCGCTACGAGCAGTACTTC.